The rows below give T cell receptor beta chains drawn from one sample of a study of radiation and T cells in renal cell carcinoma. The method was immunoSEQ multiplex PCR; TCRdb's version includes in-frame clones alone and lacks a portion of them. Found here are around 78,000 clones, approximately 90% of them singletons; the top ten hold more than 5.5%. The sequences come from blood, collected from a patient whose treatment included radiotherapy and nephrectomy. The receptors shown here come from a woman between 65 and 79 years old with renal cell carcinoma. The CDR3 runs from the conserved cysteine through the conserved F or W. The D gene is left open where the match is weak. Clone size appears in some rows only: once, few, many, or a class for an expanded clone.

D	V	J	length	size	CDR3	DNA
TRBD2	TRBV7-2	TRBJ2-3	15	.	CASSRFSGATDTQYF	TGTGCCAGCAGCCGTTTTAGCGGGGCCACAGATACGCAGTATTTT
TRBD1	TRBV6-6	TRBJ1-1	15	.	CASSSPGTGDTEAFF	TGTGCCAGCAGTTCACCCGGGACAGGGGACACTGAAGCTTTCTTT
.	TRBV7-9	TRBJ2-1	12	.	CASSLASREQFF	TGTGCCAGCAGCTTAGCGTCACGGGAGCAGTTCTTC
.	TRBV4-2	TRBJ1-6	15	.	CASSQGNRAHSPLHF	TGTGCCAGCAGCCAAGGAAACCGGGCCCATTCACCCCTCCACTTT
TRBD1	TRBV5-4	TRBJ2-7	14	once	CASKPGQRSYEQYF	TGTGCCAGCAAACCGGGACAGAGATCCTACGAGCAGTACTTC
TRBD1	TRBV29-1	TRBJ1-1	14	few	CSVDGQGMNTEAFF	TGCAGCGTGGACGGACAGGGTATGAACACTGAAGCTTTCTTT
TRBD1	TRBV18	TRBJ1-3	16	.	CASSSPTGSKGNTIYF	TGTGCCAGCTCATCCCCGACAGGGAGTAAGGGAAACACCATATATTTT
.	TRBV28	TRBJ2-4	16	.	CASSFLSGAQGDIQYF	TGTGCCAGCAGTTTCCTCTCGGGGGCTCAGGGAGACATTCAGTACTTC
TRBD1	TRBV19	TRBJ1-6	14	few	CASNEGQSNSPLHF	TGTGCCAGTAACGAGGGACAGTCGAATTCACCCCTCCACTTT
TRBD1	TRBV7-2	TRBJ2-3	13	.	CASSLAGQNTQYF	TGTGCCAGCAGCTTAGCGGGACAGAATACGCAGTATTTT
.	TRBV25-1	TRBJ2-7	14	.	CASSGGGSRYEQYF	TGTGCCAGCAGTGGCGGCGGGTCACGCTACGAGCAGTACTTC
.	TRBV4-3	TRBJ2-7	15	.	CASSLGGGSSYEQYF	TGCGCCAGCAGCCTCGGGGGCGGAAGCTCCTACGAGCAGTACTTC
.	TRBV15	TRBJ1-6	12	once	CATSRVNSPLHF	TGTGCCACCAGCAGAGTCAATTCACCCCTCCACTTT
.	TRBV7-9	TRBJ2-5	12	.	CASSESMETQYF	TGTGCCAGCAGCGAGAGCATGGAGACCCAGTACTTC
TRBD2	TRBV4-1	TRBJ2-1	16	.	CASSQIGLAGDNEQFF	TGCGCCAGCAGCCAGATAGGACTAGCGGGGGACAATGAGCAGTTCTTC
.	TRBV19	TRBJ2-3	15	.	CASSLGWAPTDTQYF	TGTGCCAGTAGCCTCGGGTGGGCCCCCACAGATACGCAGTATTTT
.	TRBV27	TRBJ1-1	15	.	CASRVRDDADTEAFF	TGTGCCAGCAGGGTCCGGGACGATGCGGACACTGAAGCTTTCTTT
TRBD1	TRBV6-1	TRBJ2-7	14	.	CASRKGDSSYEQYF	TGTGCCAGCAGGAAAGGGGACAGCTCCTACGAGCAGTACTTC
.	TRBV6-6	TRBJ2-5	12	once	CASTGFQETQYF	TGTGCCAGCACGGGATTTCAAGAGACCCAGTACTTC
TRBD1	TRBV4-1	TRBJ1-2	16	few	CASSQVGQGPNYGYTF	TGCGCCAGCAGCCAGGTGGGACAGGGGCCAAACTATGGCTACACCTTC
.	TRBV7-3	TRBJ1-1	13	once	CASSLVQGNEAFF	TGTGCCAGCAGCTTAGTACAGGGCAATGAAGCTTTCTTT
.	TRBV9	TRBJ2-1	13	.	CASSAATYNEQFF	TGTGCCAGCAGCGCTGCGACCTACAATGAGCAGTTCTTC
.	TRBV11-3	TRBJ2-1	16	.	CASSAVMRGSYNEQFF	TGTGCCAGCAGCGCGGTAATGAGGGGCTCCTACAATGAGCAGTTCTTC
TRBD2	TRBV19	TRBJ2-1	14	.	CASSLGTSDDEQFF	TGTGCCAGTAGTCTCGGGACTAGCGACGATGAGCAGTTCTTC
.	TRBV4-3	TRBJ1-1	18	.	CASSQGPGTPSGNTEAFF	TGCGCCAGCAGCCAGGGTCCCGGGACGCCTTCGGGGAACACTGAAGCTTTCTTT
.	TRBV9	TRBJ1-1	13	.	CASSVGGGAEAFF	TGTGCCAGCAGCGTAGGAGGGGGGGCTGAAGCTTTCTTT